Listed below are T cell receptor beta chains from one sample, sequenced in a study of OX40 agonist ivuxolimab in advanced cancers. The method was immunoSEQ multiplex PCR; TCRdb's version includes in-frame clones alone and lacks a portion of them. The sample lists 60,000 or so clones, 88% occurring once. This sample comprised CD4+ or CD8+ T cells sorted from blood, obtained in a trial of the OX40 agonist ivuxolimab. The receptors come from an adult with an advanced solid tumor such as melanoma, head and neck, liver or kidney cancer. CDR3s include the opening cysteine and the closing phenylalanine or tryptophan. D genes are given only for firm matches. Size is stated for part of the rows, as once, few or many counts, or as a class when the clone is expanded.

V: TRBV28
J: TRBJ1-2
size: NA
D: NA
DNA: TGTGCCAGCAGTACGCCAGGGGCGATTGATGGCTACACCTTC
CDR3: CASSTPGAIDGYTF

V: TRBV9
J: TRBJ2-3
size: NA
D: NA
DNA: TGTGCCAGCAGTTTTAGCGGCACAGATACGCAGTATTTT
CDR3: CASSFSGTDTQYF

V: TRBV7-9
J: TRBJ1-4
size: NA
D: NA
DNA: TGTGCCAGCAGCTGGGGACACGGCAACGAAAAACTGTTTTTT
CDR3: CASSWGHGNEKLFF

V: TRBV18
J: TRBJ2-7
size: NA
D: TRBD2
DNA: TGTGCCAGCTCAAAAGGCGGGGGGACCTACGAGCAGTACTTC
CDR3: CASSKGGGTYEQYF

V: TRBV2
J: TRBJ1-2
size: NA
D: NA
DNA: TGTGCCAGCAGTGAGGAGGGGCTTATTGGCTACACCTTC
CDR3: CASSEEGLIGYTF

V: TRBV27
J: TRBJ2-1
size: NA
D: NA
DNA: TGTGCCAGCAGTTTTTTCGGGAGCTATGAGCAGTTCTTC
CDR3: CASSFFGSYEQFF

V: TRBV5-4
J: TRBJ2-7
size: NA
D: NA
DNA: TGTGCCAGCAGACCGACAGCATCTAGCTCCTACGAGCAGTACTTC
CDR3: CASRPTASSSYEQYF

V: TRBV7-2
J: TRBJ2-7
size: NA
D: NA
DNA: TGTGCCAGCAGCTTGCTCAACTCCGATAGGGAGCAGTACTTC
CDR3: CASSLLNSDREQYF

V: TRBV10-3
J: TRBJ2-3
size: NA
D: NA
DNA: TGTGCCATCAGTTACTGGGCATCTAGCACAGATACGCAGTATTTT
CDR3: CAISYWASSTDTQYF

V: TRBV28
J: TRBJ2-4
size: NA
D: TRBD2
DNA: TGTGCCAGCAGTTTCGGGAGGGTCGATACCAAAAACATTCAGTACTTC
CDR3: CASSFGRVDTKNIQYF

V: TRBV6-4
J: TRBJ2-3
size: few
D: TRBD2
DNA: TGTGCCAGCAGTGGACTAGCGGGAGCAGATACGCAGTATTTT
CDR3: CASSGLAGADTQYF

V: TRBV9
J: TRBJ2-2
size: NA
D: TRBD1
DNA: TGTGCCAGCAGCCAGCCCTTCGGGACAGCGAACACCGGGGAGCTGTTTTTT
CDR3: CASSQPFGTANTGELFF

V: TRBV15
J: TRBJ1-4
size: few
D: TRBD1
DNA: TGTGCCACCAGCAGAGGGACAGGGACCCAGGCAACTAATGAAAAACTGTTTTTT
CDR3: CATSRGTGTQATNEKLFF

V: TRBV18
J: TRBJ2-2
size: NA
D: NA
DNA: TGTGCCAGCTCACCCACCCCCCGATCGAACACCGGGGAGCTGTTTTTT
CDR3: CASSPTPRSNTGELFF

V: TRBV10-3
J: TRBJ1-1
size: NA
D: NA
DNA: TGTGCCATCAGAACCACCGACAGACCAAACACTGAAGCTTTCTTT
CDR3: CAIRTTDRPNTEAFF

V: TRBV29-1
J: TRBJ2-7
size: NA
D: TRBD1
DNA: TGCAGCGTTGCCCCACAGGGGGCCAGCTCCTACGAGCAGTACTTC
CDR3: CSVAPQGASSYEQYF

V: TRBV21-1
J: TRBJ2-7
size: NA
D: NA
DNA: TGTGCCAGCAACAAACAGAACTACGAGCAGTACTTC
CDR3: CASNKQNYEQYF

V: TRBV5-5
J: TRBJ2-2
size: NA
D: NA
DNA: TGTGCCAGCAGCTTTCTCGCGGCTGGTCTCACCGGGGAGCTGTTTTTT
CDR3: CASSFLAAGLTGELFF

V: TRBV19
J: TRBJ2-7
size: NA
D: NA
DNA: TGTGCCAGTAGTATCGCCAGGGTCAACTACGAGCAGTACTTC
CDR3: CASSIARVNYEQYF

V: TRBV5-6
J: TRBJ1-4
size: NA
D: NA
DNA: TGTGCCAGCAGCTTATTTGGGGAAACTGCAACTAATGAAAAACTGTTTTTT
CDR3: CASSLFGETATNEKLFF

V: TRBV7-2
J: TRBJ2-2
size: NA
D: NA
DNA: TGTGCCAGCAGCTTAACCCAGCGCACCGGGGAGCTGTTTTTT
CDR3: CASSLTQRTGELFF

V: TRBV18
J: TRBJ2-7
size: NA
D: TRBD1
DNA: TGTGCCAGCGTTACAGGGGATCGCCGTGAGCAGTACTTC
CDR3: CASVTGDRREQYF

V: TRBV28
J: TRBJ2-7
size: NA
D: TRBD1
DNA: TGTGCCAGCAGTTCACCCAGGGGGAGCCCCTACGAGCAGTACTTC
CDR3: CASSSPRGSPYEQYF

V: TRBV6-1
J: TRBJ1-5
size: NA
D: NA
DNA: TGTGCCCACAGCCGGGGGATGGGCAATCAGCCCCAGCATTTT
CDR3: CAHSRGMGNQPQHF